The source of this T cell receptor beta chain is a study of OX40 agonist ivuxolimab in advanced cancers. Notes on the study in general: Clonal expansion by week 6 occurred in CD4+ and CD8+ blood T cells (at 0.1 to 3.0 mg/kg).

At least ten counts were recorded for this clone. Its matching antigen is unknown. The CDR3 is 15 amino acids. Germline loops: CDR1 LGHNA, CDR2 YSLEER. Trimming took off 0 bases at V and 8 bases at J, with 13 bases between the two ends. The protocol was immunoSEQ multiplex PCR, while the TCRdb copy is restricted to in-frame clones and leaves out a portion. The sample yields approximately 49,000 clones, around four fifths seen once. Sequencing was performed on CD4+ or CD8+ T cells sorted from blood, taken in a trial of the OX40 agonist ivuxolimab. The sequence derives from an adult with an advanced solid tumor such as melanoma, head and neck, liver or kidney cancer. The chain is built from TRBV4-3 and TRBJ1-4; D might be TRBD1 (5 bases). The CDR3 spells CASSQDRGAWEKLFF. DNA for the CDR3: TGCGCCAGCAGCCAAGATAGAGGGGCTTGGGAAAAACTGTTTTTT.